This T cell receptor beta chain derives from a study of blood T cell repertoires in COVID-19. CDR3 size: 15 residues. Germline loops: CDR1 LNHNV, CDR2 YYDKDF (reference sequence). Trimming took 0 bases from V and 7 from J; bases not matched to a gene: 1. This table comes from immunoSEQ multiplex PCR, and its TCRdb copy is limited to in-frame clones, with some not included. The sample shows 300,000 to 350,000 clones, roughly 84% of them seen only once. Assignment of participants to cohorts was predicated upon participant-reported clinical history. The source is a woman aged 25 to 39 who had recovered from COVID-19. Sequenced: PBMCs or T cells enriched from blood (not recorded which). This chain links TRBV15 with TRBJ1-6; 9 positions agree with TRBD1. The CDR3 loop is CATSREGTGNSPLHF. CDR3 nucleotides: TGTGCCACCAGCAGAGAGGGGACAGGGAATTCACCCCTCCACTTT.